The clone carrying this T cell receptor beta chain was counted once. These data originate in a study of blood T cell repertoires in COVID-19. As processed by the authors: How many nucleated cells were present was estimated from reference gene primer amplification. Repertoires were generated with immunoSEQ multiplex PCR, while TCRdb's copy carries only in-frame clones and drops some. That table is the source of V, J and clone size, and D and trimming were worked out from the DNA. This sample has over 200,000 clones, with 80% to 90% found just once. Trimming cost V 8 bases and J 9 bases; bases outside gene matches: 15. This CDR3 spans 16 amino acids. The V gene's germline CDR1 is LNHDA and CDR2 SQIVND (reference sequence).

The clonotype originates from a young man who had recovered from COVID-19. This chain joins TRBV19 and TRBJ1-5, with 11 bases fitting TRBD1. What was sequenced was peripheral blood. The DNA of the CDR3 is TGTGCCAGTTCAAGAACCGGGACAGGGGGAGATTGGCCCCAGCATTTT. It translates to CASSRTGTGGDWPQHF.